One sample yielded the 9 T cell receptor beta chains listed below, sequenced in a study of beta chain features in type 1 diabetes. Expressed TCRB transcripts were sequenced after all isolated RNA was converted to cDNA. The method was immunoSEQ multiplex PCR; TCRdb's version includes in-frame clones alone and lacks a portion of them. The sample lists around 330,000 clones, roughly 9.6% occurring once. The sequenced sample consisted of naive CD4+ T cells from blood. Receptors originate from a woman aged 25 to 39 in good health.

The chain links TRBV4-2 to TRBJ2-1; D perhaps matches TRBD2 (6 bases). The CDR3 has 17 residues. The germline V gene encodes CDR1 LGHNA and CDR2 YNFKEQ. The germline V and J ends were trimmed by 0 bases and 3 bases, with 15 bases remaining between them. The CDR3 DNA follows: TGTGCCAGCAGCCAAGAGTTGGCGGGGCGAGGCTACAATGAGCAGTTCTTC. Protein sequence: CASSQELAGRGYNEQFF.

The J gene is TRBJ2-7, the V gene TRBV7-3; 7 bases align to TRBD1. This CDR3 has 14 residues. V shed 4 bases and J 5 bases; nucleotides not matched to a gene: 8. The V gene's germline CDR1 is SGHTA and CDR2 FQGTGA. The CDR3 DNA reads TGTGCCAGCAGCTCGACAGGGATGTCCAACGAGCAGTACTTC. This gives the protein CASSSTGMSNEQYF.

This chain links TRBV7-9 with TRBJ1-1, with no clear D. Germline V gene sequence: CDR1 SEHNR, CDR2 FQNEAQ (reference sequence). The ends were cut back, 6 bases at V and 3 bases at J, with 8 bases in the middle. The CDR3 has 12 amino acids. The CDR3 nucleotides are TGTGCCAGCAGTTGGAGCGACACTGAAGCTTTCTTT. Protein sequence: CASSWSDTEAFF.

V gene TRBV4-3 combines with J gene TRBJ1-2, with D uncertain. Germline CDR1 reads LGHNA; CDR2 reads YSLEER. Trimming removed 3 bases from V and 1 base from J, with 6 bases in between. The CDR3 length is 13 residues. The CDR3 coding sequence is TGCGCCAGCAGCCAGAACTATAACTATGGCTACACCTTC. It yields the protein CASSQNYNYGYTF.

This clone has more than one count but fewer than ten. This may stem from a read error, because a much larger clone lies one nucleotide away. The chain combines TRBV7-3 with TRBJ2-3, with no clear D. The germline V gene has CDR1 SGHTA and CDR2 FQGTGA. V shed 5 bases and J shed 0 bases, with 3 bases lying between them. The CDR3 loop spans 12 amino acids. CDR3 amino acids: CASSLSTDTQYF. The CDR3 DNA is TGTGCCAGCAGCCTTAGCACAGATACGCAGTATTTT.

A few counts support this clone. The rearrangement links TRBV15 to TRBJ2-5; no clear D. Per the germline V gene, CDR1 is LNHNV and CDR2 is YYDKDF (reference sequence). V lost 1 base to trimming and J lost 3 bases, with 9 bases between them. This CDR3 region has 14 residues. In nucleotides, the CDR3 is TGTGCCACCAGCAGAGTTAGTCGGGAAGAGACCCAGTACTTC. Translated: CATSRVSREETQYF. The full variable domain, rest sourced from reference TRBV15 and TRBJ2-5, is DAMVIQNPRYQVTQFGKPVTLSCSQTLNHNVMYWYQQKSSQAPKLLFHYYDKDFNNEADTPDNFQSRRPNTSFCFLDIRSPGLGDTAMYLCATSRVSREETQYFGPGTRLLVL.

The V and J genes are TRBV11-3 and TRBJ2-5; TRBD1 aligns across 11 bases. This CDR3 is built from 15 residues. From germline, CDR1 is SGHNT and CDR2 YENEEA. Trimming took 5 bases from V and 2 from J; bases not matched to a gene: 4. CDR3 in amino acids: CASSPGTGGQETQYF. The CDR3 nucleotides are TGTGCCAGCAGCCCCGGGACAGGGGGACAAGAGACCCAGTACTTC.

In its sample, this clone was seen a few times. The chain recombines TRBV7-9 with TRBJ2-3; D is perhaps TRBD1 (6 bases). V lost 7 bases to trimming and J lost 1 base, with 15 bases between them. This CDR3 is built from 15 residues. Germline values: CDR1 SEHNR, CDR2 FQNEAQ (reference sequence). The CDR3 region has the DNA TGTGCCAGCACCTCTACAGGGAGAGGCACAGATACGCAGTATTTT. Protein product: CASTSTGRGTDTQYF. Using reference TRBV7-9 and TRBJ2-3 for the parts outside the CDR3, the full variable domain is DTGVSQNPRHKITKRGQNVTFRCDPISEHNRLYWYRQTLGQGPEFLTYFQNEAQLEKSRLLSDRFSAERPKGSFSTLEIQRTEQGDSAMYLCASTSTGRGTDTQYFGPGTRLTVL.

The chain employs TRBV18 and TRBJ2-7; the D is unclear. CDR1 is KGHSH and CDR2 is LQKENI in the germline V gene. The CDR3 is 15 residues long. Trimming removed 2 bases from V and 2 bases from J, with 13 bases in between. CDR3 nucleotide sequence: TGTGCCAGCTCACCAGATCCTAGTATGGCCTACGAGCAGTACTTC. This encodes CASSPDPSMAYEQYF. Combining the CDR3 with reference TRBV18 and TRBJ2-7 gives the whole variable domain NAGVMQNPRHLVRRRGQEARLRCSPMKGHSHVYWYRQLPEEGLKFMVYLQKENIIDESGMPKERFSAEFPKEGPSILRIQQVVRGDSAAYFCASSPDPSMAYEQYFGPGTRLTVT.